Given below is one TCR beta chain in context. Its specificity is not known. TCR sequencing used cDNA made by reverse transcription of extracted RNA. Produced via immunoSEQ multiplex PCR; TCRdb's table is partial and in-frame only. The table lists over 95,000 clones, roughly two fifths of them singletons. These data belong to a study of CD8+ T cells in alopecia areata. Looking at the study overall: The study gave treated patients oral tofacitinib at 5 to 10 mg twice daily.

With 4 bases clipped from V and 2 bases from J, the junction kept 14 bases outside the gene matches. The CDR3 has 17 amino acids. CDR1 is SGHDN and CDR2 is FVKESK in the germline V gene. General study results and limits: TCR sharing was clearer in mice than between patients, perhaps partly owing to patient HLA diversity. The study found higher clonality in lesional than normal scalp, especially in alopecia totalis/universalis.

Separation by sorting yielded CD4+ and CD8+ T cells from PBMCs. The rearrangement uses TRBV14 and TRBJ2-7; 7 bases are a match to TRBD2. The TCR was taken from a human donor with alopecia areata. The sequencing sample was made of CD4+ T cells sorted from blood. The CDR3: CASSPYHSAGVTYEQYF. In nucleotides, the CDR3 is TGTGCCAGCAGCCCCTACCATAGCGCGGGAGTGACCTACGAGCAGTACTTC.